The T cell receptor beta chain under discussion was sequenced for a study of T cells in localized non-small cell lung cancer. Study outcomes and limitations: Heterogeneity within the tumor remains possible, as just one region underwent sequencing. In adjacent lung, a median roughly 58 of the top 100 tumor clones were found. Uninvolved adjacent lung showed higher T cell clonality than tumor.

Concerning this clone: Its antigen is still unknown.

CDR1 is SNHLY and CDR2 is FYNNEI in the germline V gene. J gave up 0 bases and V 4 bases, and 0 bases lay outside the gene matches. This CDR3 is built from 15 residues. Profiled with immunoSEQ multiplex PCR; TCRdb holds only in-frame clones, not every one. This repertoire shows around 70,000 clones, 70% to 85% found once; its top ten account for around 1.3%. The rearrangement joins TRBV2 to TRBJ1-4; 9 bases are shared with TRBD1. Specimen: peripheral blood, collected before any cancer treatment. The TCR comes from a female donor of 60 years or more with stage I lung adenocarcinoma. In nucleotides, the CDR3 is TGTGCCAGCAGTGGACAGGGGGCAACTAATGAAAAACTGTTTTTT. It is translated as CASSGQGATNEKLFF.